Presented here are 13 T cell receptor beta chains from one specimen sequenced in a study of read filtering for tumor transcriptome and immune sequencing. Molecular barcoded adaptors covering alpha/delta and beta/gamma chains were used on roughly 400 ng RNA. TCRdb passed the reads through MiXCR, listing each CDR3 protein once. The sample includes tens of thousands of distinct CDR3 sequences, around 13% of them seen just once. The source material was a population of CD138-negative cells sorted from bone marrow. The origin of the receptors is a donor at least 40 years old with multiple myeloma.

Comment on this clonotype: This may arise from a read error, as a much more abundant clone is one base away. The V and J genes are TRBV29-1 and TRBJ2-1; 9 bases align to TRBD2. CDR1 is SQVTM and CDR2 is ANQGSEA in the germline V gene. The trim removed 4 bases at V and 0 bases at J, leaving 1 base unmatched. The CDR3 sequence is 14 residues long. CDR3 sequence reads: CSVGTSASYNEQFF. CDR3 sequence (DNA): TGCAGCGTTGGGACTAGCGCCTCCTACAATGAGCAGTTCTTC.

In this sample, this clonotype turned up many times. V gene TRBV7-9 combines with J gene TRBJ2-7; 8 bases agree with TRBD2. Germline values: CDR1 SEHNR, CDR2 FQNEAQ (reference sequence). The V and J ends lost 0 bases and 3 bases, in that order; junction bases with no gene match: 7. The CDR3 covers 16 residues. The CDR3 reads CASSLAAGTSGYEQYF. The CDR3 DNA sequence: TGTGCCAGCAGCTTAGCCGCCGGGACTAGTGGCTACGAGCAGTACTTC.

Many counts were recorded for this clonotype. The V gene is TRBV9, the J gene TRBJ2-1, with unresolved D. This CDR3 spans 13 amino acids. Trimming took 4 bases from V and 8 from J, leaving 13 bases between them. The V gene's germline CDR1 is SGDLS and CDR2 YYNGEE. The CDR3: CASSTPRTHEQFF. The CDR3 DNA follows: TGTGCCAGCAGCACCCCCCGGACCCATGAGCAGTTCTTC.

This clonotype was detected ten times or more. The chain joins TRBV5-1 to TRBJ2-7; 7 bases map to TRBD1. This CDR3 is built from 12 residues. Germline V lookup: CDR1 SGHRS, CDR2 YFSETQ. Unmatched junction bases numbered 2, after V lost 4 bases and J lost 4 bases. The CDR3 loop reads CASSVQGYEQYF. For the CDR3, the DNA is TGCGCCAGCAGCGTACAGGGGTACGAGCAGTACTTC.

This clonotype was seen at least ten times. This chain joins TRBV7-2 and TRBJ2-2; D is perhaps TRBD2 (5 bases). Germline-derived CDR1 and CDR2 are SGHTA and FQGNSA. The CDR3 is 17 amino acids. Trimming shortened V by 1 base and J by 0 bases, and 12 bases separated the two germline ends. The CDR3 DNA reads TGTGCCAGCAGCTTAGGCCCGGGTAGCGCGAACACCGGGGAGCTGTTTTTT. Protein: CASSLGPGSANTGELFF.

Ten or more counts support this clonotype. This sequence joins TRBV6-2 or TRBV6-3 and TRBJ2-1, with no clear D. The V and J ends lost 3 bases and 5 bases respectively, with 23 bases between them. The CDR3 runs to 18 residues. Germline loops: CDR1 MNHEY, CDR2 SVGEGT. CDR3 region: CASSYTSLASWSDNEQFF. The DNA for the CDR3 is TGTGCCAGCAGTTATACGTCGTTGGCTAGTTGGTCAGACAATGAGCAGTTCTTC.

This clonotype was observed many times. The rearrangement links TRBV7-2 to TRBJ2-7; maybe TRBD2 (6 bases). The CDR3 is made up of 15 amino acids. V was trimmed by 1 base and J by 2 bases, leaving 12 bases between them. Germline CDR1 and CDR2: SGHTA and FQGNSA. Here the CDR3 reads CASSLGGGPPYEQYF. The CDR3 bases are TGTGCCAGCAGCTTAGGCGGAGGGCCCCCCTACGAGCAGTACTTC.

Ten or more counts support this clonotype. The chain is built from TRBV12-3 or TRBV12-4 and TRBJ1-1; D not certain. Trimming stripped 2 bases from V and 8 bases from J, with 15 bases between. The length of the CDR3 is 14 residues. The CDR3 is CASSLSGQEREAFF. The CDR3 region has the DNA TGTGCCAGCAGTTTAAGCGGGCAGGAACGGGAAGCTTTCTTT.

This clonotype was counted many times. The V and J genes are TRBV3-1 and TRBJ2-5; D is unclear. This CDR3 comprises 12 residues. Germline CDR1 and CDR2: LGHDT and YNNKEL (reference sequence). V lost 1 base, J lost 4 bases, and 4 bases lay in between. The CDR3 spells CASSQGGETQYF. CDR3 nucleotides: TGTGCCAGCAGCCAAGGAGGAGAGACCCAGTACTTC.

This clonotype was seen many times. CDR3 sequence: CASGSRDRRYEQYF. CDR3 coding DNA: TGTGCTAGTGGTTCGAGGGACAGACGGTACGAGCAGTACTTC. The chain combines TRBV12-5 with TRBJ2-7; 7 bases are shared with TRBD1. V was clipped by 4 bases and J by 4 bases; unmatched bases: 7. Per the germline V gene, CDR1 is LGHNT and CDR2 is FRNRAP. The CDR3 is 14 residues long.

This chain joins TRBV6-6 and TRBJ2-2; TRBD2 aligns across 9 bases. V lost 4 bases, J lost 7 bases, and 7 bases stayed unmatched. Germline CDR1 reads MNHNY; CDR2 reads SVGAGI (reference sequence). The CDR3 has 15 amino acids. The chain's CDR3 is CASSFRGRAGGELFF. The CDR3 DNA is TGTGCCAGCAGTTTTCGCGGGAGGGCCGGCGGGGAGCTGTTTTTT.

This clonotype showed up many times. The rearrangement uses TRBV11-2 and TRBJ2-5; D tentatively reads TRBD1 or TRBD2 (5 bases each). V lost 5 bases, J lost 3 bases, and 13 bases lay in between. CDR1 and CDR2 from the germline V gene are SGHAT and FQNNGV. This CDR3 comprises 14 residues. CDR3 sequence (DNA): TGTGCCAGCAGCATGGGACGGAGAGAAGAGACCCAGTACTTC. It encodes CASSMGRREETQYF.

This clonotype was observed many times. The chain employs TRBV10-3 and TRBJ2-7; tentatively, D is TRBD1 (5 bases). Trimming left V 6 bases short and J 3 bases short, with 12 bases between. CDR3 length: 13 residues. Germline values: CDR1 ENHRY, CDR2 SYGVKD. Here the CDR3 reads CAIRGVADYEQYF. DNA of the CDR3: TGTGCCATCAGAGGGGTGGCAGACTACGAGCAGTACTTC.